This T cell receptor (beta chain) was observed in a study of shared clonotypes between healthy human individuals (dated by TCRdb to 2018 to 2021). Study-wide context: A couple of women and three men aged 18 to 49 years were included in the cohort. To estimate repertoire size and how much clonotypes are shared between individuals, the study performed deep sequencing of blood TCR repertoires from about five healthy adults. Between about 0.85 and 8.9 billion PBMCs per donor were obtained by leukapheresis. For each donor, three plates each were used for CD4 naive and CD4 memory, two plates were used for CD8 naive, and one plate was used for CD8 memory. Libraries were prepared and TCR repertoires were sequenced by different laboratories using diverse techniques, in order to increase sequencing depth and limit assay-specific biases.

Taken from cysteine to phenylalanine, the CDR3 has 11 residues. Left in the record is the CDR3 DNA by itself, 33 bases read in frame from the first base. Looking up the germline V gene yields CDR1 MNHEY and CDR2 SVGAGI. V loses 7 bases of germline sequence and J loses 4 bases, and the interval between the two ends is 5 bases. Results and caveats for the whole study, not just this receptor: Pairwise subsampling indicated that sequencing depth was expected to affect the degree of clonotype sharing among donors. Compared with non-shared clonotypes, the clonotypes found in all four sorted-subset donors had higher generation probabilities. Estimated clonotype richness was generally larger for naive than for memory subsets. Sampling was restricted to blood, and TCR repertoires in tissue are likely to differ from TCR repertoires in blood. Rarefaction of sorted-subset datasets indicated incomplete sequencing despite the large sequencing depth. The small number of donors limited the genetic and exposure-history diversity represented. Across a handful of donors, roughly 5.4% of naive CD4, roughly 3.8% of naive CD8, roughly 2.3% of memory CD4, and approximately 0.4% of memory CD8 clonotypes were shared.

To note about this clone: Its antigen has not been determined. Base quality data are lacking; no much larger clone is found one base away.

Using the deep immunoSEQ assay, multiplex PCR amplified TCR CDR3 regions from genomic DNA. For each cell subset, the extracted genomic DNA was distributed evenly across all wells of several immunoSEQ 96-well plates, and each plate served as one replicate. Each replicate PCR for sorted subsets received about 200 ng genomic DNA, equal to roughly 29,000 T cell genomes. The purified libraries were quantified using a Qubit 3.0 fluorometer, sized with a Bioanalyzer 2100, and then quantified again using the KAPA Library Quantification kit. Every immunoSEQ 96-well plate was sequenced on a separate single-read 150-cycle Illumina NextSeq 550 flow cell. The paper's data handling went like this. Because the immunoSEQ output held only junctional sequences and lacked quality scores, the filtering could not match the filtering applied to full-length reads. Sequences were annotated with PyIR, a Python wrapper for IgBLAST v1.9, using IMGT germline references to assign V/J genes and CDR3. Reads with weak V/J assignments (E-value above 1e-6), missing CDR3, stop codons, out-of-frame junctions, or ambiguous translated residues were removed. V3J clonotypes were defined as sequences sharing the same inferred V gene, J gene, and CDR3 amino acid sequence. To compute the percentage overlap between repertoires, the number of shared unique clonotypes was divided by the size of the smaller repertoire. Repertoire richness was assessed with RTK rarefaction, the Chao1 estimator, and Recon v2.1 estimates of unobserved clonotypes. For all TCRbeta clonotypes obtained by the gDNA method from a few donors, generation probabilities were computed with OLGA. TCRdb limited this immuneACCESS table to in-frame rearrangements with V and J called. A share of clones is missing; checked studies link under half to unresolved V genes, and the rest is unexplained. Clonal size and the V and J genes are those of that table, whereas D and trimming came from the DNA. The table for this sample lists about 2 million clones; approximately 95% of them were counted only once. Roughly 0.13% of the sample is held by the ten biggest clonotypes.

The donors were healthy, HIV-negative adults with no recently reported acute infections or vaccinations. All donors were Caucasian adults living in Nashville, Tennessee, USA. Magnetic negative selection was used to enrich CD4+ T cells, after which naive cells were positively selected on CD45RA and the negative fraction became the memory subset. Blood was collected by leukapheresis, and PBMCs were isolated by Ficoll-Histopaque density gradient centrifugation and then cryopreserved in liquid nitrogen vapor phase. Analytical flow cytometry was used to check the purity and quantity of each magnetically sorted T cell population. Genomic DNA was isolated from each sorted fraction and quantified by UV absorbance on a Nanodrop 2000c.

This sequence uses TRBV6-5 and TRBJ2-1; the D gene remains uncertain. Sequenced: naive CD4+ T cells sorted from blood. What the cell subset or site label conveys for this sample: CD45RA+ positively selected. The TCR originated in a man younger than 35 in good health. CDR3 protein: CASTDYNEQFF. The DNA sequence follows: TGTGCCAGCACAGATTACAATGAGCAGTTCTTC.